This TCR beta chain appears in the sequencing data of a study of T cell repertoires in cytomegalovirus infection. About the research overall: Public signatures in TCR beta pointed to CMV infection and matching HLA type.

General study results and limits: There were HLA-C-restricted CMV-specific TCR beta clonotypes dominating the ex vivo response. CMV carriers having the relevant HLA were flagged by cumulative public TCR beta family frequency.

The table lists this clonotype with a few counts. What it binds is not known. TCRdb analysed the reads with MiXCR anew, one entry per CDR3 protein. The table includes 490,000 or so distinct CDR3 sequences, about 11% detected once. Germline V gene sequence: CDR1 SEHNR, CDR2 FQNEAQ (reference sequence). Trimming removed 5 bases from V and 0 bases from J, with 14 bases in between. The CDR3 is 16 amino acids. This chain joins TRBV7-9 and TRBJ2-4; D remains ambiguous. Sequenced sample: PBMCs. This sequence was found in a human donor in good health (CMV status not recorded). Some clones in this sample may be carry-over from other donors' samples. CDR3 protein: CASSATHSIAKNIQYF. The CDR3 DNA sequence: TGTGCCAGCAGCGCGACACATTCTATAGCCAAAAACATTCAGTACTTC.